This is a list of T cell receptor beta chains from one sample in a study of blood T cell repertoires in COVID-19. Sequenced by immunoSEQ multiplex PCR; TCRdb stores in-frame clones only, minus some. Of about 190,000 clones listed, 89% are singletons. The specimen was peripheral blood. All receptors derive from a man between 40 and 49 years old with acute or convalescent COVID-19. CDR3s include the opening cysteine and the closing phenylalanine or tryptophan. The order of the fields is clone size, V gene, J gene, D gene, CDR3 DNA, CDR3 protein. The D gene is left open where the match is weak. Clone sizes are given selectively: once, few, many, or a class where the clone is expanded.

size: once; V: TRBV11-2; J: TRBJ2-1; D: TRBD2; DNA: TGTGCCAGCAGCTTAGTTCCCCTCGGCGGGGGACTTTACAATGAGCAGTTCTTC; CDR3: CASSLVPLGGGLYNEQFF
size: once; V: TRBV24-1; J: TRBJ1-4; D: NA; DNA: TGTGCCACCAGTGACCCCCCAGGGGATAATGAAAAACTGTTTTTT; CDR3: CATSDPPGDNEKLFF
size: once; V: TRBV5-4; J: TRBJ2-7; D: NA; DNA: TGTGCCAGCAGCTTGGCCAGGGGCGATTCCTACGAGCAGTACTTC; CDR3: CASSLARGDSYEQYF
size: NA; V: TRBV5-1; J: TRBJ2-5; D: TRBD1; DNA: TGCGCCAGCAGCCGACCGGGACAGGGGACACAAGAGACCCAGTACTTC; CDR3: CASSRPGQGTQETQYF
size: NA; V: TRBV27; J: TRBJ1-2; D: TRBD1; DNA: TGTGCCAGCAGTTTCCGGACAGGGTCGCGCGGCTACACCTTC; CDR3: CASSFRTGSRGYTF
size: NA; V: TRBV5-6; J: TRBJ2-7; D: NA; DNA: TGTGCCAGCAGCTACCGGACAGTCGAGCAGTACTTC; CDR3: CASSYRTVEQYF
size: NA; V: TRBV18; J: TRBJ2-3; D: TRBD2; DNA: TGTGCCAGCTCACCCAGCGGGGGGCACACAGATACGCAGTATTTT; CDR3: CASSPSGGHTDTQYF
size: NA; V: TRBV2; J: TRBJ1-2; D: TRBD1; DNA: TGTGCCAGCAGTGAATCGGGACAGGGGAACTATGGCTACACCTTC; CDR3: CASSESGQGNYGYTF
size: NA; V: TRBV4-3; J: TRBJ2-7; D: TRBD1; DNA: TGCGCCAGCAGCCAGCCCGGGACAGGGGACTGCGAGCAGTACTTC; CDR3: CASSQPGTGDCEQYF
size: NA; V: TRBV7-9; J: TRBJ2-7; D: TRBD1; DNA: TGTGCCAGCAGCATATCCGGGACAGGAAACGAGCAGTACTTC; CDR3: CASSISGTGNEQYF
size: few; V: TRBV7-9; J: TRBJ2-7; D: TRBD1; DNA: TGTGCCAGCAGCGTAATGCCGGGACAGGGCACCTACGAGCAGTACTTC; CDR3: CASSVMPGQGTYEQYF
size: NA; V: TRBV18; J: TRBJ2-1; D: TRBD2; DNA: TGTGCCAGCGCCCGGCCTAGCGGATTCTACAATGAGCAGTTCTTC; CDR3: CASARPSGFYNEQFF
size: NA; V: TRBV6-5; J: TRBJ1-3; D: TRBD1; DNA: TGTGCCAGCAGTTACGCCGGGACAGAGGGAAACACCATATATTTT; CDR3: CASSYAGTEGNTIYF
size: NA; V: TRBV14; J: TRBJ2-5; D: NA; DNA: TGTGCCAGCAGCCAAGGGGTGGATTGGAGCAAGGAGACCCAGTACTTC; CDR3: CASSQGVDWSKETQYF
size: NA; V: TRBV24-1; J: TRBJ2-2; D: TRBD2; DNA: TGTGCCACCAGTGACCCAGCGGGGGTGACCGGGGAGCTGTTTTTT; CDR3: CATSDPAGVTGELFF
size: NA; V: TRBV2; J: TRBJ1-2; D: TRBD1; DNA: TGTGCCAGCAGTGGGACAGGGGGTAGTGGCTACACCTTC; CDR3: CASSGTGGSGYTF
size: NA; V: TRBV14; J: TRBJ2-7; D: NA; DNA: TGTGCCAGCAGCCAAGATTTCGGGGTCGTGTACGAGCAGTACTTC; CDR3: CASSQDFGVVYEQYF
size: NA; V: TRBV4-2; J: TRBJ2-1; D: TRBD2; DNA: TGTGCCAGCGGACTAGCGGGGGCCCTGTTTGAGCAGTTCTTC; CDR3: CASGLAGALFEQFF
size: NA; V: TRBV3-1/TRBV3-2; J: TRBJ1-1; D: TRBD1; DNA: TGTGCCAGCAGCCATGCCAGGGGGCTAGGAAACACTGAAGCTTTCTTT; CDR3: CASSHARGLGNTEAFF
size: NA; V: TRBV29-1; J: TRBJ2-3; D: TRBD2; DNA: TGCAGCGTTGAACTACGGACTAGCGGTAGGGATACGCAGTATTTT; CDR3: CSVELRTSGRDTQYF
size: once; V: TRBV6-6; J: TRBJ1-1; D: TRBD1; DNA: TGTGCCAGCAGTCCTATCGGACAGGGGAGCACTGAAGCTTTCTTT; CDR3: CASSPIGQGSTEAFF
size: NA; V: TRBV4-3; J: TRBJ2-2; D: TRBD2; DNA: TGCGCCAGCAGCCAAGATACGTCCTGGGTCGGGGGGGCGAACACCGGGGAGCTGTTTTTT; CDR3: CASSQDTSWVGGANTGELFF
size: NA; V: TRBV27; J: TRBJ1-2; D: TRBD1; DNA: TGTGCCAGCAAACTAACAGGGGGCAACGGCTACACCTTC; CDR3: CASKLTGGNGYTF
size: NA; V: TRBV23-1; J: TRBJ1-2; D: NA; DNA: TGCGCCAGCAGTCAACGCAGGGCCCACTATGGCTACACCTTC; CDR3: CASSQRRAHYGYTF
size: NA; V: TRBV14; J: TRBJ2-1; D: TRBD1; DNA: TGTGCCAGCAGCCGGGAGTTCCCGGGACAGTGGAACAATGAGCAGTTCTTC; CDR3: CASSREFPGQWNNEQFF
size: NA; V: TRBV4-2; J: TRBJ2-5; D: TRBD2; DNA: TGTGCCAGCAGCCAGGGACTAGCGGGGGACGAGACCCAGTACTTC; CDR3: CASSQGLAGDETQYF
size: NA; V: TRBV5-4; J: TRBJ2-2; D: TRBD1; DNA: TGTGCCAGCAGCTTCTTCCCGGGACAGGGGTTGTCGGGGGAGCTGTTTTTT; CDR3: CASSFFPGQGLSGELFF
size: NA; V: TRBV24-1; J: TRBJ2-1; D: NA; DNA: TGTGCCACCAGTTCGACAGAGAGCTCCTACAATGAGCAGTTCTTC; CDR3: CATSSTESSYNEQFF
size: NA; V: TRBV27; J: TRBJ2-3; D: TRBD1; DNA: TGTGCCAGCAGTCCCAGTACAGGGGACACAGATACGCAGTATTTT; CDR3: CASSPSTGDTDTQYF
size: NA; V: TRBV21-1; J: TRBJ1-4; D: NA; DNA: TGTGCCAGCAGCTACACGATAAATAAAGGTGGCAGCCTAGCAACTAATGAAAAACTGTTTTTT; CDR3: CASSYTINKGGSLATNEKLFF
size: few; V: TRBV6-2/TRBV6-3; J: TRBJ1-2; D: TRBD1; DNA: TGTGCCAGCAGTTACACCAGGGGGCCTAACTATGGCTACACCTTC; CDR3: CASSYTRGPNYGYTF
size: NA; V: TRBV7-8; J: TRBJ2-7; D: TRBD2; DNA: TGTGCCAGCAGCCCCAAAGGACTAGCGGGGGTCTCCTACGAGCAGTACTTC; CDR3: CASSPKGLAGVSYEQYF
size: NA; V: TRBV11-2; J: TRBJ2-5; D: TRBD2; DNA: TGTGCCAGCAGCCCGCCCGATGGACTAGCGGGGCGGGAGACCCAGTACTTC; CDR3: CASSPPDGLAGRETQYF
size: NA; V: TRBV18; J: TRBJ2-1; D: NA; DNA: TGTGCCAGCTCCCTAAATGGGGCGACCTACAATGAGCAGTTCTTC; CDR3: CASSLNGATYNEQFF
size: NA; V: TRBV5-1; J: TRBJ1-4; D: TRBD1; DNA: TGCGCCAGCAGCTCGGACCCCGGGACAGGGAATGAAAAACTGTTTTTT; CDR3: CASSSDPGTGNEKLFF
size: NA; V: TRBV6-5; J: TRBJ2-5; D: NA; DNA: TGTGCCAGCAGTTACCGGGGGGCTGAGACCCAGTACTTC; CDR3: CASSYRGAETQYF
size: NA; V: TRBV10-3; J: TRBJ2-7; D: TRBD1; DNA: TGTGCCATCAGGGATTCGGACAGGATCTCCTACGAGCAGTACTTC; CDR3: CAIRDSDRISYEQYF
size: NA; V: TRBV5-1; J: TRBJ2-5; D: TRBD2; DNA: TGCGCCAGCAGCTCGGGAGGGCTAGCGGGGGGCTACCAAGAGACCCAGTACTTC; CDR3: CASSSGGLAGGYQETQYF
size: NA; V: TRBV18; J: TRBJ2-5; D: NA; DNA: TGTGCCAGCTCACCACGCCACGGGGTCCAGTACTTC; CDR3: CASSPRHGVQYF